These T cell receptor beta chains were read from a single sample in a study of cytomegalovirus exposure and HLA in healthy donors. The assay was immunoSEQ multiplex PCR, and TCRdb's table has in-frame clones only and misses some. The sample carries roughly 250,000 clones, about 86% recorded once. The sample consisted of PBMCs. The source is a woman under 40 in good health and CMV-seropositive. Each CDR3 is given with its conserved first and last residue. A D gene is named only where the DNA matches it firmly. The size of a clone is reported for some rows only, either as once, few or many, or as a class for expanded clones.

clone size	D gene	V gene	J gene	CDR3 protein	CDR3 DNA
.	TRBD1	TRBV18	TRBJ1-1	CASSPRTGTNTEAFF	TGTGCCAGCTCACCACGGACAGGGACGAACACTGAAGCTTTCTTT
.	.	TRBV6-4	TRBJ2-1	CASSYIAGTQNEQFF	TGTGCCAGCAGCTATATCGCCGGGACTCAGAATGAGCAGTTCTTC
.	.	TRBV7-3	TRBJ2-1	CASSLTRGGEQFF	TGTGCCAGCAGCTTAACGAGAGGGGGTGAGCAGTTCTTC
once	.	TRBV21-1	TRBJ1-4	CASTPGRFNEKLFF	TGTGCCAGCACCCCAGGGAGGTTTAATGAAAAACTGTTTTTT
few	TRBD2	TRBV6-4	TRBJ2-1	CASSPGTSNEQFF	TGTGCCAGCAGCCCCGGGACTAGCAATGAGCAGTTCTTC
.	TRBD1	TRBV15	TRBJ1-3	CATSRGTGGNTIYF	TGTGCCACCAGCAGAGGGACAGGTGGAAACACCATATATTTT
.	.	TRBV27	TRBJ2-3	CASPTEQVPDTQYF	TGTGCCAGCCCGACAGAGCAAGTCCCAGATACGCAGTATTTT
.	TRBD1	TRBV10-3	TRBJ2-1	CAISDPPGQRYNEQFF	TGTGCCATCAGTGACCCGCCGGGACAGAGATACAATGAGCAGTTCTTC
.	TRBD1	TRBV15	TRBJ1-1	CATSRKQGFTEAFF	TGTGCCACCAGCAGAAAACAGGGGTTCACTGAAGCTTTCTTT
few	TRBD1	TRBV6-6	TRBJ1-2	CASSARDSQKGYTF	TGTGCCAGCAGTGCCCGGGACAGCCAAAAAGGCTACACCTTC
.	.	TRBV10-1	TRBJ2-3	CASSELQGTDTQYF	TGCGCCAGCAGTGAGCTACAGGGCACGGATACGCAGTATTTT
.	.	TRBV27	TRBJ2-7	CARQESLGTYEQYF	TGTGCCAGGCAAGAGTCCCTCGGGACCTACGAGCAGTACTTC